The 6 T cell receptor beta chains below were found in one sample sequenced in a study of cytomegalovirus exposure and HLA in healthy donors. Primers for the PCR totalled 60 Vbeta and 13 Jbeta. This table comes from immunoSEQ multiplex PCR, and its TCRdb copy is limited to in-frame clones, with some not included. Of around 210,000 clones in the sample, around 77% were seen once. The sequenced sample was PBMCs. The receptors derive from a woman in her 30s in good health and CMV-seronegative.

V and J are TRBV5-4 and TRBJ2-7; 7 nucleotides agree with TRBD1. V lost 5 bases and J lost 4; bases outside the gene matches: 6. The germline CDR1 and CDR2 sequences are SGHNT and YYREEE (reference sequence). CDR3 length equals 13 residues. The CDR3: CASRRQGDYEQYF. The CDR3 DNA sequence: TGTGCCAGCAGGAGACAGGGAGATTACGAGCAGTACTTC. The full variable domain, rest sourced from reference TRBV5-4 and TRBJ2-7, is ETGVTQSPTHLIKTRGQQVTLRCSSQSGHNTVSWYQQALGQGPQFIFQYYREEENGRGNFPPRFSGLQFPNYSSELNVNALELDDSALYLCASRRQGDYEQYFGPGTRLTVT.

A word on this clone: Its ends do not fully match the called genes, so a read error is possible. The chain has TRBV29-1 and TRBJ1-2; D is unclear. The V gene's germline CDR1 is SQVTM and CDR2 ANQGSEA. The CDR3 extends over 11 amino acids. CDR3 loop: CSVGNSYGYPF. CDR3 sequence (DNA): TGCAGCGTAGGAAACAGCTATGGCTACCCCTTC.

The chain carries TRBV29-1 and TRBJ1-1; D call uncertain. The germline V and J ends were trimmed by 6 bases and 4 bases, with 12 bases remaining between them. Germline values: CDR1 SQVTM, CDR2 ANQGSEA. This CDR3 region has 12 residues. CDR3 residues: CSVGKKVTEAFF. The CDR3 DNA sequence: TGCAGCGTGGGCAAAAAAGTCACTGAAGCTTTCTTT.

This rearrangement joins TRBV9 to TRBJ2-3; TRBD1 matches at 7 bases. CDR1 and CDR2 (germline): SGDLS, YYNGEE. Trimming took 3 bases from V and 5 from J; bases not matched to a gene: 9. The CDR3 is 15 amino acids. Here the CDR3 reads CASSAWDSRGDTQYF. In DNA, the CDR3 is TGTGCCAGCAGCGCCTGGGACAGCCGGGGAGATACGCAGTATTTT.

V is TRBV18 and J is TRBJ2-7, with D possibly TRBD1 on 6 matching bases. The CDR3 covers 15 residues. V was clipped by 2 bases and J by 6 bases, with 17 bases between them. CDR1 is KGHSH and CDR2 is LQKENI in the germline V gene. In nucleotides, the CDR3 is TGTGCCAGCTCACCAAGACAGGCGGTGGGAGCCGAGCAGTACTTC. Translated: CASSPRQAVGAEQYF.

V usage is TRBV30 and J usage is TRBJ2-6, with D possibly TRBD1 on 6 matching bases. V lost 0 bases and J lost 0, with 12 bases in between. CDR3 length: 17 residues. Germline V gene lookup returns CDR1 GTSNPN and CDR2 SVGIG (reference sequence). The CDR3 is CAWSVLGTFSGANVLTF. In DNA, the CDR3 is TGTGCCTGGAGTGTACTCGGGACATTCTCTGGGGCCAACGTCCTGACTTTC.